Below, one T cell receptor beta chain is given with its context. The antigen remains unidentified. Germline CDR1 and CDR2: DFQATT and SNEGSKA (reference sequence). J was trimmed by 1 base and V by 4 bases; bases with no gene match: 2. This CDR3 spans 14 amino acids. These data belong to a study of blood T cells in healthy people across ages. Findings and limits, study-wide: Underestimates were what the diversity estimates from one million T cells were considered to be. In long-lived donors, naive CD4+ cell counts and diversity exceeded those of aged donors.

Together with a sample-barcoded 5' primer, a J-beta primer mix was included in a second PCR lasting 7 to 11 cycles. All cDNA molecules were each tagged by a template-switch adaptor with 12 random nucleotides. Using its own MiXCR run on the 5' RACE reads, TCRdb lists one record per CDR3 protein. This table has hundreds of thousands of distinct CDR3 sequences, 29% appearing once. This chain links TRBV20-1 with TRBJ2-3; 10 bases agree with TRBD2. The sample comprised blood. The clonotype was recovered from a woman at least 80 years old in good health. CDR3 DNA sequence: TGCAGTGCTATTAGCGGGGGGCGCACAGATACGCAGTATTTT. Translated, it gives CSAISGGRTDTQYF.